One TCR beta chain is described in this entry. Original processing notes: Reference gene primer amplification gave nucleated cell count estimates. The method was immunoSEQ multiplex PCR; TCRdb's version includes in-frame clones alone and lacks a portion of them. V, J and clone size are those of that table, while D and trimming were read from the DNA. This sample has nearly 350,000 clones, with under 95% found just once. This sample was included in a study of blood T cell repertoires in COVID-19. The wider study: There were acute and convalescent COVID-19 samples, and they came from the United States, Italy and Spain. Sources were T cells, B-cell-depleted T cells, or PBMCs; the material itself was cDNA or gDNA.

V lost 6 bases to trimming and J lost 5 bases, with 16 bases between them. This CDR3 is built from 14 residues. Germline lookup yields CDR1 MNHEY and CDR2 SVGEGT. This TCR was recovered from a woman younger than 30 who had recovered from COVID-19. The chain couples TRBV6-2 or TRBV6-3 to TRBJ1-1, with D perhaps matching TRBD1 (6 bases). What was sequenced was peripheral blood. CDR3 loop: CASRPTQGGTEAFF. In DNA, the CDR3 is TGTGCCAGCAGACCTACACAGGGTGGAACTGAAGCTTTCTTT.